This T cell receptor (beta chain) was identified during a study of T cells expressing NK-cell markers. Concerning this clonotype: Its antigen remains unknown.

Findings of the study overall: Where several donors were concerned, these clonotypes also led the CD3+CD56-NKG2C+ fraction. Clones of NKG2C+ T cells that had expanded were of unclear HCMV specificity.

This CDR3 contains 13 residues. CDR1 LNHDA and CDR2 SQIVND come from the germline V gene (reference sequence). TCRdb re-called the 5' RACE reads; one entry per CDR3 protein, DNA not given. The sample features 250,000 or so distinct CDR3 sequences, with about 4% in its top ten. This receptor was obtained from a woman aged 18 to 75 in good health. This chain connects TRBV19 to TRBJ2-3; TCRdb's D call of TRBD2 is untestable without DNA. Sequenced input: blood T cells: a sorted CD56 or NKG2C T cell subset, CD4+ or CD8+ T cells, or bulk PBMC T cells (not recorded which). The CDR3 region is CATGTRRGVTQYF.